This T cell receptor (beta chain) was recorded in a study of vaccination and CD4 T cells after COVID-19. The wider study: Timing of post-vaccine sample collection was a median roughly 66 days after dose two, with a range of 14 to 241.

The treatment is: approximately 11-day PBMC culture with coronavirus spike peptide pools or control peptides (ViraFEST assay). ViraFEST used peptide pools to expand antigen-specific T cells, then sequenced TCRs. Comments on this clonotype: Antigen unknown.

Sequenced with the Oncomine TCR Beta short-read assay was DNA taken from cultured CD4+ T cells. TCRdb called the PCR reads again in MiXCR, with one record for every CDR3 protein. The table has 20,000 or so distinct CDR3 sequences, less than 50% seen once. The germline V gene has CDR1 DFQATT and CDR2 SNEGSKA (reference sequence). This CDR3 is built from 15 residues. The ends were cut back, 4 bases at V and 6 bases at J, with 22 bases in the middle. This clonotype was sampled from a human donor who had recovered from COVID-19. J is TRBJ2-7 and V is TRBV20-1; D gene ambiguous. Material: CD4+ T cells from blood, cultured in vitro, obtained after SARS-CoV-2 vaccination. This CDR3 is CSANLNERTSREQYF. CDR3 nucleotides: TGCAGTGCTAACTTAAACGAGCGAACGAGTCGCGAGCAGTACTTC.